The 32 T cell receptor beta chains below come from one sample, sequenced in a study of response to subunit inactivated influenza vaccine. One entry per CDR3 protein, called by TCRdb with MiXCR from the RT-PCR reads. The profile shows 750,000 to 850,000 distinct CDR3 sequences, 18% of them singletons. The sample was PBMCs from blood, taken roughly 5 days after vaccination. All receptors come from a man aged 45-65 years who received an inactivated influenza vaccine.

This clonotype was seen a handful of times. The rearrangement joins TRBV24-1 to TRBJ2-1; 11 positions agree with TRBD2. V lost 2 bases and J lost 8; bases outside the gene matches: 10. In germline, CDR1 is KGHDR, CDR2 SFDVKD. This CDR3 has 17 amino acids. The CDR3 reads CATSDSPTTSGSYEQFF. In DNA, the CDR3 is TGTGCCACCAGTGATTCCCCCACCACTAGCGGGAGTTATGAGCAGTTCTTC.

This chain joins TRBV5-6 and TRBJ2-1; D gene ambiguous. The V and J ends lost 4 bases and 5 bases respectively, with 13 bases between them. CDR1 is SGHDT, CDR2 YYEEEE, per germline. The CDR3 length is 14 residues. The CDR3 DNA is TGTGCCAGCAGCCTTGAGTTGGGCGACAATGAGCAGTTCTTC. Encoded protein: CASSLELGDNEQFF.

In this sample, this clonotype turned up many times. The chain joins TRBV5-1 to TRBJ2-5; weak D call: TRBD2 (5 bases). The CDR3 is 11 amino acids. The V end was cut by 5 bases, the J end by 3 bases, with 5 bases between. Germline loops: CDR1 SGHRS, CDR2 YFSETQ. The CDR3 bases are TGCGCCAGCAGGGGAGAAGAGACCCAGTACTTC. It specifies CASRGEETQYF.

This clonotype has ten or more counts. The chain uses TRBV20-1 and TRBJ2-5; tentative D call: TRBD1 (6 bases). V lost 8 bases and J 5 bases, leaving 21 bases between the germline ends. The V gene's germline CDR1 is DFQATT and CDR2 SNEGSKA (reference sequence). The CDR3 is 14 amino acids. The CDR3 reads CSLLTVQGKETQYF. CDR3 nucleotides: TGCAGTCTACTTACCGTTCAGGGGAAGGAGACCCAGTACTTC.

This clonotype was detected only a few times. The chain joins TRBV14 to TRBJ2-3; D remains unclear. With 1 base removed from V and 3 bases from J, the gap between germline ends came to 5 bases. The CDR3 runs to 13 residues. CDR1 is SGHDN and CDR2 is FVKESK in the germline V gene. The CDR3 reads CASSQGVTDTQYF. In nucleotides, the CDR3 is TGTGCCAGCAGCCAAGGTGTGACAGATACGCAGTATTTT.

The chain couples TRBV10-3 to TRBJ1-5; D is undetermined. Trimming cost V 5 bases and J 3 bases, with 11 bases left between them. The CDR3 sequence is 14 residues long. From germline, CDR1 is ENHRY and CDR2 SYGVKD. CDR3 sequence reads: CAISQAGNNQPQHF. CDR3 nucleotides: TGTGCCATCAGTCAGGCGGGTAACAATCAGCCCCAGCATTTT.

This clonotype was counted between two and nine times. The genes are TRBV10-3 and TRBJ2-5; D is possibly TRBD2 (5 bases). V lost 9 bases to trimming and J lost 1 base, with 15 bases between them. The CDR3 loop spans 14 amino acids. Per germline, CDR1 ENHRY and CDR2 SYGVKD. The CDR3 nucleotides are TGTGCCATTTCCGGGATGGGTTTCCAAGAGACCCAGTACTTC. This gives the protein CAISGMGFQETQYF.

There are a few counts of this clonotype. The chain employs TRBV20-1 and TRBJ2-7, with D unclear. The CDR3 has 14 amino acids. Per germline, CDR1 DFQATT and CDR2 SNEGSKA (reference sequence). The V and J ends lost 0 bases and 0 bases respectively, with 9 bases between them. The DNA of the CDR3 is TGCAGTGCTAGAGATCCACAGATCTCCTACGAGCAGTACTTC. Its protein product is CSARDPQISYEQYF.

This clonotype has only one observation. The chain is built from TRBV20-1 and TRBJ1-6, with a tentative D call TRBD1 (6 bases). CDR3 length: 12 amino acids. The V end was cut by 6 bases, the J end by 18 bases, with 21 bases between. CDR1 DFQATT and CDR2 SNEGSKA come from the germline V gene (reference sequence). The CDR3, as DNA: TGCAGTGCCCTCACGGGACACGTTGCTTCCCACTTT. It is translated as CSALTGHVASHF.

This clonotype has more than one count but fewer than ten. The rearrangement links TRBV2 to TRBJ2-7; 7 nucleotides align to TRBD1. The J segment lost 2 bases and the V segment lost 6 bases, leaving 10 bases of the junction unmatched. CDR1 and CDR2 (germline): SNHLY, FYNNEI. The length of the CDR3 is 15 residues. CDR3 in amino acids: CASRHDTGATYEQYF. CDR3 nucleotide sequence: TGTGCCAGCAGACACGACACAGGGGCGACCTACGAGCAGTACTTC.

The V call is TRBV5-1, the J call TRBJ2-5; D unresolved. With 4 bases removed from V and 1 base from J, the gap between germline ends came to 14 bases. CDR3 size: 15 residues. The germline CDR1 and CDR2 sequences are SGHRS and YFSETQ. The CDR3 protein is CASSERLGSQETQYF. The CDR3 region has the DNA TGCGCCAGCAGCGAGCGTCTGGGCAGCCAAGAGACCCAGTACTTC.

At least ten counts were recorded for this clonotype. J is TRBJ1-1 and V is TRBV5-1; no definite D call. Trimming removed 5 bases at V and 0 bases at J, with 2 bases between. This CDR3 region has 11 residues. Per the germline V gene, CDR1 is SGHRS and CDR2 is YFSETQ. The DNA of the CDR3 is TGCGCCAGCAGAATGAACACTGAAGCTTTCTTT. Protein: CASRMNTEAFF.

This clonotype was observed a few times. The V and J genes are TRBV12-3 or TRBV12-4 and TRBJ1-1; 7 bases match TRBD1. Trimming at V came to 7 bases and at J to 4 bases, leaving 12 bases not matched to a gene. The CDR3 contains 15 residues. In DNA form, the CDR3 reads TGTGCCAGCACCCCGGGGTGGGGGGACAGCACTGAAGCTTTCTTT. This gives the protein CASTPGWGDSTEAFF.

Here the CDR3 DNA reads TGTGCCAGCAGTTGGTTCGGGACTAGCGGGGGGGAGCTGTTTTTT. The encoded protein is CASSWFGTSGGELFF. V gene TRBV12-3 or TRBV12-4 combines with J gene TRBJ2-2; 12 bases are a match to TRBD2. V lost 4 bases, J lost 8 bases, and 5 bases stayed unmatched. The CDR3 has 15 amino acids.

The chain carries TRBV10-3 and TRBJ1-1, with D unresolved. This CDR3 is 15 amino acids long. Germline CDR1 ENHRY, CDR2 SYGVKD. The V end was cut by 0 bases, the J end by 4 bases, with 12 bases between. The DNA of the CDR3 is TGTGCCATCAGTGAGTCAACCGCGTCCGGCACTGAAGCTTTCTTT. Translated: CAISESTASGTEAFF.

The chain is built from TRBV7-2 and TRBJ2-1, with 8 bases lining up with TRBD2. CDR1 is SGHTA and CDR2 is FQGNSA in the germline V gene. The CDR3 loop spans 15 amino acids. V dropped 1 base and J dropped 2; count of bases not matched to a gene: 1. CDR3 bases: TGTGCCAGCAGCTTAGGGCGGGAGGCCTACAATGAGCAGTTCTTC. The encoded protein is CASSLGREAYNEQFF.

V gene TRBV29-1 combines with J gene TRBJ2-1, with 7 bases aligning to TRBD1. In germline, CDR1 is SQVTM, CDR2 ANQGSEA. Trimming removed 7 bases from V and 10 bases from J; junction bases left unmatched: 4. This CDR3 is 10 amino acids long. CDR3 sequence reads: CSATGVEQFF. The CDR3 DNA reads as TGCAGCGCAACAGGGGTCGAGCAGTTCTTC.

Comment on this clonotype: A junction end diverges from the germline sequence, so it may reflect a read error. This chain uses TRBV7-7 with TRBJ2-5; 7 bases line up with TRBD2. The germline CDR1 and CDR2 sequences are SSHAT and FNYEAQ (reference sequence). This CDR3 contains 16 residues. This chain's CDR3 is CASSPGAGLTGETQYF. For the CDR3, the DNA is TGTGCTAGCAGCCCTGGAGCGGGGCTAACGGGGGAGACCCAGTACTTC.

This clonotype showed up just a few times. The rearrangement uses TRBV12-3 or TRBV12-4 and TRBJ1-2; D perhaps matches TRBD1 (5 bases). The V end lost 6 bases, the J end lost 6 bases, and 20 bases lay between the germline ends. This CDR3 is 15 amino acids long. CDR3 DNA sequence: TGTGCCAGCAGCCCACCGTCGCAGGGATTCAATGGCTACACCTTC. Encoded protein: CASSPPSQGFNGYTF.

The chain employs TRBV29-1 and TRBJ2-5; no reliable D call. This CDR3 contains 13 residues. From germline, CDR1 is SQVTM and CDR2 ANQGSEA. Trimming cost V 4 bases and J 0 bases, with 9 bases left between them. Here the CDR3 reads CSVGLTYQETQYF. The CDR3 coding sequence is TGCAGCGTTGGTCTGACCTACCAAGAGACCCAGTACTTC.

V and J are TRBV12-3 or TRBV12-4 and TRBJ2-7; 7 positions match TRBD1. V lost 0 bases, J lost 2 bases, and 10 bases stayed unmatched. The CDR3 has 17 amino acids. The CDR3 sequence is CASSLAQGGQAPYEQYF. The CDR3 DNA is TGTGCCAGCAGTTTAGCCCAAGGAGGACAGGCCCCCTACGAGCAGTACTTC.

This clonotype was seen more than once but under ten times. The rearrangement links TRBV5-1 to TRBJ2-5; a weak D match, TRBD2 (6 bases). CDR1 and CDR2 from the germline V gene are SGHRS and YFSETQ. Trimming cost V 0 bases and J 5 bases, with 11 bases left between them. The CDR3 has 14 amino acids. As DNA, the CDR3 is TGCGCCAGCAGCTTGGGCGGGGCCGCGGAGACCCAGTACTTC. Residues: CASSLGGAAETQYF.

This clonotype came up a few times. The chain joins TRBV25-1 to TRBJ2-7; D is unclear. Looked up from germline, CDR1 is MGHDK and CDR2 is SYGVNS. The CDR3 loop spans 14 amino acids. The ends were cut back, 5 bases at V and 2 bases at J, with 13 bases in the middle. CDR3 loop: CASSKETNTYEQYF. For the CDR3, the DNA is TGTGCCAGCAGTAAAGAGACAAATACCTACGAGCAGTACTTC.

The gene calls are TRBV12-3 or TRBV12-4 and TRBJ1-1, with TRBD1 identical over 7 bases. Unmatched junction bases numbered 10, after V lost 4 bases and J lost 5 bases. The CDR3 loop spans 15 amino acids. CDR3 region: CASSSGGQPSTEAFF. Here the CDR3 DNA reads TGTGCCAGCAGTTCTGGGGGACAGCCCTCGACTGAAGCTTTCTTT.

In regard to this clonotype: One junction end disagrees with the germline gene, perhaps due to a read error. The chain carries TRBV9 and TRBJ2-2; either TRBD1 or TRBD2 may supply D (5 bases each). The CDR3 covers 13 residues. The germline CDR1 and CDR2 sequences are SGDLS and YYNGEE. CDR3 sequence (DNA): TGTGCCAGCAGCGTAGTAGGTACCGGGGACCTGTTTTTT. As protein: CASSVVGTGDLFF.

The V call is TRBV6-1, the J call TRBJ2-3; TRBD2 agrees at 11 bases. Germline CDR1 and CDR2: MNHNS and SASEGT. J was trimmed by 5 bases and V by 6 bases; bases with no gene match: 10. The CDR3 sequence is 16 residues long. The CDR3 loop reads CASSPSASGGKDTQYF. The CDR3 nucleotides read TGTGCCAGCAGCCCCTCGGCTAGCGGGGGGAAAGATACGCAGTATTTT.

This clonotype showed up just a few times. This chain connects TRBV20-1 to TRBJ2-7, with 9 nucleotides matching TRBD1. The germline gives CDR1 DFQATT, CDR2 SNEGSKA (reference sequence). The CDR3 is 13 residues long. Trimming cost V 3 bases and J 6 bases; bases outside gene matches: 6. The CDR3 region has the DNA TGCAGTGCTAGGTCCACAGGGGGCGGCGAGCAGTACTTC. Protein product: CSARSTGGGEQYF.

The chain links TRBV2 to TRBJ2-7, with D unclear. Per the germline V gene, CDR1 is SNHLY and CDR2 is FYNNEI. The CDR3 covers 14 residues. Trimming took off 2 bases at V and 3 bases at J, with 11 bases between the two ends. As DNA, the CDR3 is TGTGCCAGCAGTGAACTGGGGAAGGGCTACGAGCAGTACTTC. It yields the protein CASSELGKGYEQYF.

This clonotype was seen more than once but under ten times. The chain has TRBV7-2 and TRBJ1-2; the D gene is possibly TRBD1 (5 bases). The CDR3 runs 16 residues. Germline V gene data show CDR1 as SGHTA and CDR2 as FQGNSA. V shed 3 bases and J shed 8 bases, with 22 bases lying between them. The CDR3, as DNA: TGTGCCAGCAGCTTTACCGGGACCGAGATCCAAAGAGGCTACACCTTC. It is translated as CASSFTGTEIQRGYTF.

This clonotype was observed at least ten times. This chain connects TRBV29-1 to TRBJ2-1; D perhaps matches TRBD2 (7 bases). CDR3 length: 12 amino acids. Germline CDR1 is SQVTM and CDR2 is ANQGSEA. Deletions cut 4 bases from V and 7 bases from J, with 11 bases between. The CDR3 nucleotides read TGCAGCGTTGTCCGGGGGGCGAATGAGCAGTTCTTC. It yields the protein CSVVRGANEQFF.

The chain is built from TRBV28 and TRBJ1-5; perhaps TRBD1 as D (5 bases). V lost 6 bases to trimming and J lost 2 bases, with 11 bases between them. The CDR3 has 14 residues. From germline, CDR1 is MDHEN and CDR2 SYDVKM. The CDR3 loop is CASRGGTGNQPQHF. The CDR3 region has the DNA TGTGCCAGCAGGGGGGGGACGGGCAATCAGCCCCAGCATTTT.

This sequence joins TRBV19 and TRBJ1-1; the D gene is possibly TRBD1 (6 bases). Trimming stripped 6 bases from V and 3 bases from J, with 11 bases between. The CDR3 is made up of 13 amino acids. Germline assignment: CDR1 LNHDA and CDR2 SQIVND (reference sequence). CDR3 amino acids: CASRGARYTEAFF. The CDR3 coding sequence is TGTGCCAGTAGGGGGGCGAGGTACACTGAAGCTTTCTTT.